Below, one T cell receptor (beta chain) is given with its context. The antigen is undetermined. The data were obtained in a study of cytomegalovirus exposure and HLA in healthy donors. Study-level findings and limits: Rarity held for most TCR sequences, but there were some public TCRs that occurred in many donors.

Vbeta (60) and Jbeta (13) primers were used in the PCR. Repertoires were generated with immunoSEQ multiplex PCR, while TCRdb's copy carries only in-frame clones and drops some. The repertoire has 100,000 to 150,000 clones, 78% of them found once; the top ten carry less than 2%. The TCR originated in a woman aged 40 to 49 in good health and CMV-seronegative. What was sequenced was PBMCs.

The CDR3: CSVGGEGNQPQHF. For the CDR3, the DNA is TGCAGCGTTGGCGGGGAAGGCAATCAGCCCCAGCATTTT. The J gene is TRBJ1-5, the V gene TRBV29-1, with unresolved D. With 4 bases removed from V and 2 bases from J, the gap between germline ends came to 9 bases. Germline CDR1 SQVTM, CDR2 ANQGSEA. This CDR3 comprises 13 residues.